This T cell receptor (beta chain) was observed in a study of blood T cell repertoires in COVID-19. Across the whole study: Nucleic acid was either cDNA or gDNA, and it came from T cells, B-cell-depleted T cells, or PBMCs.

There are 15 residues in the CDR3. CDR1 is LNHNV, CDR2 YYDKDF, per germline (reference sequence). V lost 0 bases to trimming and J lost 3 bases; unmatched junction nucleotides: 2. As processed by the authors: Amplified reference gene primers provided the basis for estimating nucleated cell counts. Sequencing used immunoSEQ multiplex PCR; TCRdb keeps in-frame clones, though not all of them. V, J and clone size reflect that table, while D and trimming were determined from the DNA. The sample shows 70,000 or so clones, about 69% of them seen only once. The clonotype comes from a man aged 70 or older with acute or convalescent COVID-19. Sequenced sample: peripheral blood. The gene calls are TRBV15 and TRBJ1-5; 7 positions agree with TRBD1. CDR3 amino acids: CATSRDTGVNQPQHF. CDR3 coding DNA: TGTGCCACCAGCAGAGATACAGGGGTCAATCAGCCCCAGCATTTT.